The TCR beta chain described here comes from a study of blood T cell repertoires in COVID-19. The table came from immunoSEQ multiplex PCR; TCRdb's copy has only in-frame clones and leaves some out. Among 96,000 or so clones listed, 70% to 90% were seen once. Trimming took 1 base from V and 0 from J; bases not matched to a gene: 3. Germline V gene data show CDR1 as LGHDT and CDR2 as YNNKEL (reference sequence). CDR3 length: 16 residues. Sequences were obtained from peripheral blood. This sequence was found in a woman older than 75 with acute or convalescent COVID-19. The chain carries TRBV3-1 (or the pseudogene TRBV3-2) and TRBJ2-7, with 10 bases aligning to TRBD1. CDR3 region: CASSQGTGGISYEQYF. The DNA for the CDR3 is TGTGCCAGCAGCCAAGGGACAGGGGGGATCTCCTACGAGCAGTACTTC.